This T cell receptor beta chain was obtained from a study of shared clonotypes between healthy human individuals. The study's findings and limits: The authors sampled blood alone, and tissue repertoires likely differ.

The germline gives CDR1 SQVTM, CDR2 ANQGSEA. The CDR3 consists of 13 residues. Deletions cut 4 bases from V and 4 bases from J, with 13 bases between. As regards this clone: Its target is unknown.

Adult Caucasians living in Nashville, Tennessee made up all of the donors. TCRdb keeps only in-frame clones here, not all; method: immunoSEQ multiplex PCR. This sample carries around 440,000 clones, about 74% of them seen once, and the ten largest clones take more than 10%. The rearrangement links TRBV29-1 to TRBJ1-1; D is uncertain. This clonotype originated in a woman aged 40 to 55 in good health. Some clones in this sample may be carry-over from other donors' samples. Source material: PBMCs. The CDR3 protein is CSVVGVGGTEAFF. The CDR3 bases are TGCAGCGTTGTTGGGGTTGGAGGCACTGAAGCTTTCTTT.